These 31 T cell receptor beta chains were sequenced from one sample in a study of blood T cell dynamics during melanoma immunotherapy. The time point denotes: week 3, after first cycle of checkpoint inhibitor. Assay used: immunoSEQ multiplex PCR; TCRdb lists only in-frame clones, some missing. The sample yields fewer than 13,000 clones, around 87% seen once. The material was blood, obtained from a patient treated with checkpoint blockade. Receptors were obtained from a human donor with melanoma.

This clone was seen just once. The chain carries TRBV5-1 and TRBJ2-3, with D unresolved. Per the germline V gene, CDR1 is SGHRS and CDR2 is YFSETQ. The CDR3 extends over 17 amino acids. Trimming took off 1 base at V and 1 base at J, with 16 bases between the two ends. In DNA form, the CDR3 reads TGCGCCAGCAGCTTGCGTACGGGCCTGAAAGGCACAGATACGCAGTATTTT. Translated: CASSLRTGLKGTDTQYF.

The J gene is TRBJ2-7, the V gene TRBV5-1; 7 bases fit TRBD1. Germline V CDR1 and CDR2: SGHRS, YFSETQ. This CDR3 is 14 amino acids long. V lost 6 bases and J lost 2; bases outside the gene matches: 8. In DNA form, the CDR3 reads TGCGCCAGCAACTCCGGACAGGCGGCCTACGAGCAGTACTTC. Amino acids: CASNSGQAAYEQYF. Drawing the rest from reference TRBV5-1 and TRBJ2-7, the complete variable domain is KAGVTQTPRYLIKTRGQQVTLSCSPISGHRSVSWYQQTPGQGLQFLFEYFSETQRNKGNFPGRFSGRQFSNSRSEMNVSTLELGDSALYLCASNSGQAAYEQYFGPGTRLTVT.

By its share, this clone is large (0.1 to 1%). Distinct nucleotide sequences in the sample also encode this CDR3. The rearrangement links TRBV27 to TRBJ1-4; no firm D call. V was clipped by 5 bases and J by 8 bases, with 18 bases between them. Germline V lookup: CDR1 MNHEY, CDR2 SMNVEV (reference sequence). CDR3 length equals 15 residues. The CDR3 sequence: CASSPGGGYGEKLFF. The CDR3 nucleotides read TGTGCCAGCAGTCCCGGAGGAGGGTATGGCGAAAAACTGTTTTTT.

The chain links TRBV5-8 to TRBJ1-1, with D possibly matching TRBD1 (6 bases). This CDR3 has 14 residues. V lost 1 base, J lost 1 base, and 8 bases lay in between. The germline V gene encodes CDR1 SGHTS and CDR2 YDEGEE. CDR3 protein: CASSLQGRNTEAFF. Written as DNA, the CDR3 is TGTGCCAGCAGCTTGCAGGGGAGGAACACTGAAGCTTTCTTT.

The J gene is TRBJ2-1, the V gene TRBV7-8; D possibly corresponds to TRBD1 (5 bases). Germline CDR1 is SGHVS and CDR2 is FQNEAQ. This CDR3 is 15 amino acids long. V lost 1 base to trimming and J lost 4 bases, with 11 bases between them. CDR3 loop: CASSLGGSPYNEQFF. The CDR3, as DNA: TGTGCCAGCAGCTTAGGGGGCAGCCCTTACAATGAGCAGTTCTTC.

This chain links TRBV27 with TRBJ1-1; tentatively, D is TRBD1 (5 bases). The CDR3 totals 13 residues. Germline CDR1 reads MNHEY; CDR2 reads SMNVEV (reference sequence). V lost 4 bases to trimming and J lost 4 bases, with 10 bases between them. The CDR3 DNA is TGTGCCAGCAGTTACATCAGGGCCACTGAAGCTTTCTTT. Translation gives CASSYIRATEAFF.

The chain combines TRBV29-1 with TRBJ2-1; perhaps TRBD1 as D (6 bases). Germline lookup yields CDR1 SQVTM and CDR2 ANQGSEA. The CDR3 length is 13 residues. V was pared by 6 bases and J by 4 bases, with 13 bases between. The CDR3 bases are TGCAGCGTAGGCATAGGGGGTTACAATGAGCAGTTCTTC. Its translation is CSVGIGGYNEQFF.

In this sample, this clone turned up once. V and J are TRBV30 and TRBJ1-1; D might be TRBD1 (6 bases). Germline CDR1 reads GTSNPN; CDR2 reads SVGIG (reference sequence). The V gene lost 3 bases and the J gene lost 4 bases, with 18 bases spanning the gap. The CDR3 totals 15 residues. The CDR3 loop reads CAWSPVEGGTTEAFF. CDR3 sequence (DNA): TGTGCCTGGAGCCCGGTGGAAGGGGGAACCACTGAAGCTTTCTTT.

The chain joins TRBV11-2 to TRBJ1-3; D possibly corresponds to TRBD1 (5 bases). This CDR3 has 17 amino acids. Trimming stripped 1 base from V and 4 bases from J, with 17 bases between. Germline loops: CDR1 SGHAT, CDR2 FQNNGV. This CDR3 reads CASSLVWTRASGNTIYF. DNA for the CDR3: TGTGCCAGCAGCTTAGTGTGGACAAGGGCATCCGGAAACACCATATATTTT.

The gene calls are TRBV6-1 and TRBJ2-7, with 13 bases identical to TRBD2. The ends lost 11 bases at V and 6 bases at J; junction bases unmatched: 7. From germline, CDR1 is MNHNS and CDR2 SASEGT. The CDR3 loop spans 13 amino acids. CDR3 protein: CAGGTSGTGEQYF. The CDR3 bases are TGTGCCGGCGGGACTAGCGGGACGGGCGAGCAGTACTTC.

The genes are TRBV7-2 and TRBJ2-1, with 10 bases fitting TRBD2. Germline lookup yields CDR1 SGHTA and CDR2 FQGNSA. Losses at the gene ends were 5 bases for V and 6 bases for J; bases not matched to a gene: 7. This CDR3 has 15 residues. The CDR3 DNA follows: TGTGCCAGCAGCCCACGGGTAGCGGGGGGCAATGAGCAGTTCTTC. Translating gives CASSPRVAGGNEQFF.

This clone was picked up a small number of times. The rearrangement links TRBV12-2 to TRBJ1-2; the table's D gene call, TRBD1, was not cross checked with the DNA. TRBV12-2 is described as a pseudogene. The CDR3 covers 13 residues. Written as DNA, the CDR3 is TGTGCAAGTCGCTTAGAAGGGGGACGCGGCTACACCTTC. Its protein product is CASRLEGGRGYTF.

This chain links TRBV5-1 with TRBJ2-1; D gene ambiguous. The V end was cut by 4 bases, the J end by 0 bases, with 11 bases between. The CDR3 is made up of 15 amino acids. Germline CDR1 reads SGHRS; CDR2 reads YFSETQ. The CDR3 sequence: CASSVDGSSYNEQFF. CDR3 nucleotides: TGCGCCAGCAGCGTGGACGGCAGCTCCTACAATGAGCAGTTCTTC.

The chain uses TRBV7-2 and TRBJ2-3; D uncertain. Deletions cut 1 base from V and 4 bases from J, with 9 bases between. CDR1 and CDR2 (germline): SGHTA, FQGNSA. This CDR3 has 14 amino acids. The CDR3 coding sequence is TGTGCCAGCAGCTTAGGAGTTGGCCCAGATACGCAGTATTTT. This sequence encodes CASSLGVGPDTQYF.

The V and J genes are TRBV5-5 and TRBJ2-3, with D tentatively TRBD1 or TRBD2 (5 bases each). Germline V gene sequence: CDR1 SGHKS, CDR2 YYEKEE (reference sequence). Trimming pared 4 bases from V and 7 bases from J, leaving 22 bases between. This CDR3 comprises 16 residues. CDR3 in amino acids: CASSTEGDGALYTQYF. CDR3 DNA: TGTGCCAGCAGCACGGAAGGGGACGGAGCTTTATATACGCAGTATTTT.

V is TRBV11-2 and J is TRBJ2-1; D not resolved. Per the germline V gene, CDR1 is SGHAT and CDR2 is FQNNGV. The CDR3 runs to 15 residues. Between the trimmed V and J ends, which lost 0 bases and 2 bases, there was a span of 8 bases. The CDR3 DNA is TGTGCCAGCAGCTTAGACCGGTTTCCCTACAATGAGCAGTTCTTC. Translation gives CASSLDRFPYNEQFF.

CDR3 residues: CASSSGGSTNEKLFF. CDR3 coding DNA: TGTGCCAGCAGCTCCGGGGGGTCAACTAATGAAAAACTGTTTTTT. This chain uses TRBV5-5 with TRBJ1-4; tentatively, D is TRBD1 (5 bases). CDR1 and CDR2 (germline): SGHKS, YYEKEE (reference sequence). The CDR3 has 15 amino acids. Trimming removed 3 bases at V and 0 bases at J, with 9 bases between.

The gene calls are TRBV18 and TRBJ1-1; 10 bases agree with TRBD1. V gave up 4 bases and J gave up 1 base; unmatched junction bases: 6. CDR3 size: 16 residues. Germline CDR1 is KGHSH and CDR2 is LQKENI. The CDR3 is CASSLQTGGANTEAFF. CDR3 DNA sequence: TGTGCCAGCTCACTACAGACAGGGGGCGCGAACACTGAAGCTTTCTTT.

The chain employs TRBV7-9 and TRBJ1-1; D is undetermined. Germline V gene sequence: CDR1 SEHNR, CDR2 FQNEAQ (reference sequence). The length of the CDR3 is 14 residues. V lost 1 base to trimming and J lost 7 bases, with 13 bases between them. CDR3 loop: CASSLGGSAFEAFF. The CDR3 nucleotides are TGTGCCAGCAGCTTAGGAGGCAGCGCATTTGAAGCTTTCTTT.

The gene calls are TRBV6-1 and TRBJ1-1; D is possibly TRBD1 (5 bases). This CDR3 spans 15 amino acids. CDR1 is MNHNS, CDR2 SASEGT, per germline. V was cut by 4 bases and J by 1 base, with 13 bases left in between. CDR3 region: CASSGGAYGNTEAFF. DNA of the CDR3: TGTGCCAGCAGTGGAGGGGCCTACGGGAACACTGAAGCTTTCTTT.

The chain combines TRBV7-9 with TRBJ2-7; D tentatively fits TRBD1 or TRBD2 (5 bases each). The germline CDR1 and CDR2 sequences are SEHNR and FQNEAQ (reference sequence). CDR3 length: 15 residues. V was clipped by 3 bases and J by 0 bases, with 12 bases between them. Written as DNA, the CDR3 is TGTGCCAGCAGCTTTGGGGACGGAACCTCCTACGAGCAGTACTTC. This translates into CASSFGDGTSYEQYF.

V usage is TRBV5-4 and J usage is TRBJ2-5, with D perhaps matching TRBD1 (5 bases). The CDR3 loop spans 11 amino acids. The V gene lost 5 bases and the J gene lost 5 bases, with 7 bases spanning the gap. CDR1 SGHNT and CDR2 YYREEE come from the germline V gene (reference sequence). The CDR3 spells CASRSGETQYF. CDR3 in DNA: TGTGCCAGCAGGTCAGGGGAGACCCAGTACTTC. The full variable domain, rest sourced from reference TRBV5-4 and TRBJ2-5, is ETGVTQSPTHLIKTRGQQVTLRCSSQSGHNTVSWYQQALGQGPQFIFQYYREEENGRGNFPPRFSGLQFPNYSSELNVNALELDDSALYLCASRSGETQYFGPGTRLLVL.

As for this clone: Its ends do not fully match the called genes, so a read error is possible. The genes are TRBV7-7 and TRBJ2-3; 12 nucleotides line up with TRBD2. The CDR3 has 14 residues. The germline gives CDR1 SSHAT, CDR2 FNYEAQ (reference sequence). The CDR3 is CASSLGTSGDTQYF. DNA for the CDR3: TGTGCTAGCAGCTTAGGGACTAGCGGGGATACGCAGTATTTT.

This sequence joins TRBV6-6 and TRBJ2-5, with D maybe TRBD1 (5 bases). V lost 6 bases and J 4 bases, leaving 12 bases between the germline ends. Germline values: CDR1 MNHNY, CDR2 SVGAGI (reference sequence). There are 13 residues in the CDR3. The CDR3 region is CASRARRGETQYF. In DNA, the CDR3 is TGTGCCAGCAGGGCGAGAAGGGGAGAGACCCAGTACTTC.

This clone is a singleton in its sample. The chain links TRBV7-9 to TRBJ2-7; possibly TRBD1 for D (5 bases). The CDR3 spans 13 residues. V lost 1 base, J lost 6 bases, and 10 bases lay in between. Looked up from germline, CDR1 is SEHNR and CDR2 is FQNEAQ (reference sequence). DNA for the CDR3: TGTGCCAGCAGCTTAGAAGGGGTGAGCGAGCAGTACTTC. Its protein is CASSLEGVSEQYF.

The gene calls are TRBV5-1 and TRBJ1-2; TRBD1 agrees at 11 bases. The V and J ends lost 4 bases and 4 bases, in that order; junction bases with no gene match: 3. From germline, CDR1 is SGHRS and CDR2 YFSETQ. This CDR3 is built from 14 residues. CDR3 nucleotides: TGCGCCAGCAGCGACGGGACAGGGGGCTATGGCTACACCTTC. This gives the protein CASSDGTGGYGYTF.

CDR3: CASSEREGGSFGYTF. CDR3 DNA: TGTGCCAGCAGTGAACGGGAAGGAGGCTCTTTTGGCTACACCTTC. V is TRBV2 and J is TRBJ1-2; D ambiguous. Trimming left V 2 bases short and J 7 bases short, with 17 bases between. Germline CDR1 is SNHLY and CDR2 is FYNNEI. The CDR3 runs to 15 residues.

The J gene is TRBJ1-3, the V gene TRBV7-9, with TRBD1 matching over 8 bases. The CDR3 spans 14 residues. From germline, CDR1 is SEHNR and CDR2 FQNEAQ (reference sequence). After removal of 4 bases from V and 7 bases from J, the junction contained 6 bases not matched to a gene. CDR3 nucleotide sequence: TGTGCCAGCAGCTACGGACAGGGTGCGAACACCATATATTTT. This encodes CASSYGQGANTIYF.

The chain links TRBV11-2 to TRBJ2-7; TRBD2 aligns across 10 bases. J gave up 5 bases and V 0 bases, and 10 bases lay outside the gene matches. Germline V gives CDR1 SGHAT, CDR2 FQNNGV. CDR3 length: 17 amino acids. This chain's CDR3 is CASSLEWGASGGHEQYV. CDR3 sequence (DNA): TGTGCCAGCAGCTTAGAATGGGGGGCTAGCGGGGGCCACGAGCAGTACGTC.

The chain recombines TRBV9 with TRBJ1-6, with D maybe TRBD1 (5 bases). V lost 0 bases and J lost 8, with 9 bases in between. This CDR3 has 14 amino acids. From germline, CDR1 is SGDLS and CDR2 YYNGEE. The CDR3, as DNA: TGTGCCAGCAGCGTAGAAGGGGAGCATTCACCCCTCCACTTT. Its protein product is CASSVEGEHSPLHF.

For the CDR3, the DNA is TGTGCCAGCAGTCCACTAGTGGGGGGCTACACCTTC. Translation gives CASSPLVGGYTF. This chain uses TRBV28 with TRBJ1-2; unclear D gene. The V gene lost 5 bases and the J gene lost 8 bases, with 12 bases spanning the gap. The CDR3 consists of 12 residues. Germline V gene data show CDR1 as MDHEN and CDR2 as SYDVKM.